This paragraph covers one T cell receptor (beta chain) sequence. One end of the junction does not line up with germline, which may come from a read error. Germline V gene data show CDR1 as SGHTA and CDR2 as FQGNSA. The CDR3 is 14 residues long. This entry is derived from a study of blood T cell repertoires in COVID-19. Study-level background: Acute and convalescent COVID-19 specimens originated in the United States, Italy and Spain. PBMCs, B-cell-depleted T cells, or T cells provided the cDNA or gDNA that made up the material.

Per the authors' pipeline: From reference gene primer amplification, estimates of nucleated cell counts were derived. Repertoires were generated with immunoSEQ multiplex PCR, while TCRdb's copy carries only in-frame clones and drops some. V, J and clone size are those of that table, while D and trimming were read from the DNA. The repertoire holds more than 65,000 clones, with under 85% as singletons. The gene calls are TRBV7-2 and TRBJ2-1, with TRBD2 matching 12 bases. This receptor was taken from a man in his sixties with acute or convalescent COVID-19. What was sequenced was peripheral blood. The CDR3, as DNA: TGTGCCAGCAGCCTAGCGGGGGGGAAGTATGAGCAGTTCTTC. Translating it yields CASSLAGGKYEQFF.